A selection of T cell receptor beta chains follows, all from one sample in a study of human T cells and chemical hapten exposure. Each CDR3 protein is one row after TCRdb ran MiXCR on the RACE reads. The sample holds about 250,000 distinct CDR3 sequences; around 7.7% are singletons and the top ten take less than 1.5%. Here the sequenced sample was whole blood, taken in connection with sensitization to the hapten diphenylcyclopropenone (DPC). The source of these receptors is a man aged 18-30 years with alopecia areata. Some clones in this sample may be carry-over from other donors' samples. CDR3s include the opening cysteine and the closing phenylalanine or tryptophan. Fields, in order: V gene, clone size, J gene, D gene, CDR3 DNA, CDR3 protein. The D gene is left open where the match is weak. Not all rows give a size; the values are once, few, many and, for expanded clones, a class.

TRBV9	many	TRBJ2-1	TRBD1	TGTGCCAGCAGCGCGATGTGGACAGGGGGGAATGAGCAGTTCTTC	CASSAMWTGGNEQFF
TRBV6-1	many	TRBJ1-2	.	TGTGCCAGCAGTGAAGCGCTGGCCGAGCCGGGATATGGCTACACCTTC	CASSEALAEPGYGYTF
TRBV4-1	.	TRBJ2-5	.	TGCGCCAGCAGCCATCCCAGGGGGATAGGGGACTCTCAAGAGACCCAGTACTTC	CASSHPRGIGDSQETQYF
TRBV9	many	TRBJ1-1	.	TGTGCCAGCAGCGTAGCCCCCCGTACGAACACTGAAGCTTTCTTT	CASSVAPRTNTEAFF
TRBV6-6	.	TRBJ1-5	.	TGTGCCAGCAGTTGGGACGGGTTTAGCAATCAGCCCCAGCATTTT	CASSWDGFSNQPQHF
TRBV27	few	TRBJ1-5	.	TGTGCCAGCAGAGGGATCGGACGGCTCAATCAGCCCCAGCATTTT	CASRGIGRLNQPQHF
TRBV6-5	few	TRBJ2-1	.	TGTGCCAGCAGAGTCACGGTGTACAATGAGCAGTTCTTC	CASRVTVYNEQFF
TRBV3-1	.	TRBJ2-1	TRBD2	TGTGCCAGCAGCCGCCGGGCTGCGGGGGGCATTAAAAATGAGCAGTTCTTC	CASSRRAAGGIKNEQFF
TRBV5-1	.	TRBJ2-7	.	TGCGCCAGCAGCTTGGCCGCGCGGGGCCCATCCTACGAGCAGTACTTC	CASSLAARGPSYEQYF
TRBV27	.	TRBJ2-7	TRBD1	TGTGCCAGCAAGCGGACAGGCCCCTATGAGCAGTACTTC	CASKRTGPYEQYF
TRBV7-2	.	TRBJ2-2	.	TGTGCCAGCAGCCCCCGTCTAGGGGTCGCCACCGGGGAGCTGTTTTTT	CASSPRLGVATGELFF
TRBV5-1	few	TRBJ2-3	TRBD2	TGCGCCAGCAGCTCCGGGACTAGCGGGGGGGCTGGAGATACGCAGTATTTT	CASSSGTSGGAGDTQYF
TRBV7-3	few	TRBJ2-2	TRBD1	TGTGCCAGCAGCCTGATAACAGGGGGCGGAACCGGGGAGCTGTTTTTT	CASSLITGGGTGELFF
TRBV21-1	few	TRBJ1-5	.	TGTGCCAGCACCCTACAGGGGGCAACGGGTCAGCCCCAGCATTTT	CASTLQGATGQPQHF
TRBV6-5	few	TRBJ1-4	.	TGTGCCAGCAGTAGGACAGAACTTACAACTAATGAAAAACTGTTTTTT	CASSRTELTTNEKLFF
TRBV6-5	few	TRBJ1-1	.	TGTGCCAGCAGTTACTCACGTAGATACACTGAAGCTTTCTTT	CASSYSRRYTEAFF
TRBV28	many	TRBJ2-2	.	TGTGCCAGCAGTCCTAAAACAGGGTTGCGAACCGGGGAGCTGTTTTTT	CASSPKTGLRTGELFF
TRBV6-2/TRBV6-3	few	TRBJ1-2	.	TGTGCCAGCAGAAGTGGGCGAGGCTACACCTTC	CASRSGRGYTF
TRBV3-1	many	TRBJ1-1	.	TGTGCCAGCAGCCAAGTCGACTCCATGAACACTGAAGCTTTCTTT	CASSQVDSMNTEAFF
TRBV4-1	few	TRBJ1-1	.	TGCGCCAGCAGGGACTCGGTCGGGACTGAAGCTTTCTTT	CASRDSVGTEAFF
TRBV4-3	many	TRBJ2-4	.	TGCGCCAGCAGCCAAGATCTAGGGTTGGCCAAAAACATTCAGTACTTC	CASSQDLGLAKNIQYF
TRBV5-5	few	TRBJ2-2	.	TGTGCCAGCAGCTTGGTGTTGGGCGGGGAGCTGTTTTTT	CASSLVLGGELFF
TRBV7-9	few	TRBJ1-1	.	TGTGCCAGCAGCTCCCGTCAGCTCCCTGAAGCTTTCTTT	CASSSRQLPEAFF
TRBV6-1	.	TRBJ1-2	TRBD1	TGTGCCAGCAGTGCTGGAACAGGGGGCTCCTATGGCTACACCTTC	CASSAGTGGSYGYTF
TRBV4-2	few	TRBJ2-5	.	TGTGCCAGCAGCCAAGGGCAGGCCGGACAAGAGACCCAGTACTTC	CASSQGQAGQETQYF
TRBV6-2/TRBV6-3	few	TRBJ2-2	TRBD1	TGTGCCAGCAGTTACGGACAGGATCCCACCGGGGAGCTGTTTTTT	CASSYGQDPTGELFF
TRBV7-2	few	TRBJ2-7	TRBD1	TGTGCCAGCAGCTTTCGACAGGGGGTCTCCAACGAGCAGTACTTC	CASSFRQGVSNEQYF
TRBV10-3	.	TRBJ2-5	.	TGTGCCATCAGTGCGCAACTGGGCGGGACCCAGTACTTC	CAISAQLGGTQYF
TRBV18	.	TRBJ1-1	.	TGTGCCAGCTCACCTCCGGGACGCTTGAACACTGAAGCTTTCTTT	CASSPPGRLNTEAFF
TRBV6-2/TRBV6-3	few	TRBJ2-7	TRBD1	TGTGCCAGCAGTTACCCCCCCGGACAGGGCGGGGAGCAGTACTTC	CASSYPPGQGGEQYF
TRBV27	few	TRBJ2-2	TRBD1	TGTGCCAGCAGTCTCAGATGGGACAGCTGGCCCGGGGAGCTGTTTTTT	CASSLRWDSWPGELFF
TRBV12-3/TRBV12-4	many	TRBJ1-5	.	TGTGCCAGCAGTGGCTCCACTTTACCCCAGCATTTT	CASSGSTLPQHF
TRBV6-1	few	TRBJ1-4	TRBD1	TGTGCCAGCAGTACAGGGACAGGGATTCCGAGGACTAATGAAAAACTGTTTTTT	CASSTGTGIPRTNEKLFF
TRBV7-9	.	TRBJ2-4	.	TGTGCCAGCAGACCTCACAGGGATATAGCCAAAAACATTCAGTACTTC	CASRPHRDIAKNIQYF
TRBV5-1	few	TRBJ2-1	TRBD1	TGCGCCAGCAGCCAGGGGACAGGGGGGAATGAGCAGTTCTTC	CASSQGTGGNEQFF
TRBV14	few	TRBJ1-1	TRBD1	TGTGCCTACGAATCTGGGACAGGGCATATCGCTTTCTTT	CAYESGTGHIAFF
TRBV3-1	few	TRBJ2-3	TRBD2	TGTGCCAGCAGCGCAACTAGCGGAGATAGCACAGATACGCAGTATTTT	CASSATSGDSTDTQYF
TRBV29-1	.	TRBJ2-2	.	TGCAGCGTTGTTTCCGGGGAGCTGTTTTTT	CSVVSGELFF
TRBV20-1	.	TRBJ2-7	TRBD2	TGCAGTGCTAGAGATCTAAGCGGGGGGGCGCACGAGCAGTACTTC	CSARDLSGGAHEQYF
TRBV4-1	.	TRBJ2-3	TRBD1	TGCGCCAGCAGCCAAGAGGGACAGGACACAGATACGCAGTATTTT	CASSQEGQDTDTQYF
TRBV29-1	many	TRBJ2-6	.	TGCAGCGGGACGATCTCTGGGGCCAACGTCCTGACTTTC	CSGTISGANVLTF
TRBV11-2	.	TRBJ1-5	.	TGTGCCAGCAGCTACGGGCGTGGGGGTTCCCAGCATTTT	CASSYGRGGSQHF
TRBV27	.	TRBJ1-2	.	TGTGCCAGCAGTTCTCAGGGTTTTTCCTATGGCTACACCTTC	CASSSQGFSYGYTF